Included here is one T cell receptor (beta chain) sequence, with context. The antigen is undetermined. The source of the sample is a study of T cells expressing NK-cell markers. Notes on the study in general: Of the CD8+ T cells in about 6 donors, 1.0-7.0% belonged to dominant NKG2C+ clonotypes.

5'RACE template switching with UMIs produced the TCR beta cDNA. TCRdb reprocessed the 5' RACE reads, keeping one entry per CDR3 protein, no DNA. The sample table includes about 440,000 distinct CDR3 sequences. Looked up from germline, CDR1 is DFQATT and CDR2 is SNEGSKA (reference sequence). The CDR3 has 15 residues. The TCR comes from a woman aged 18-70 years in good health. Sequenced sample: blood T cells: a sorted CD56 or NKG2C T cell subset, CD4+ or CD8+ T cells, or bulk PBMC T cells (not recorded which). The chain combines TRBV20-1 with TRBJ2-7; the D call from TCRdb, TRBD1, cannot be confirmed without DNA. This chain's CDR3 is CSADHQGGSSYEQYF.